This T cell receptor (beta chain) was captured by sequencing in a study of monozygotic twins with inflammatory bowel disease. Germline CDR1 DFQATT, CDR2 SNEGSKA (reference sequence). This CDR3 has 12 residues. To note about this clonotype: Its antigen is undetermined.

Findings of the study overall: Support was lacking for any single strong IBD-associated signal or clonotype. Versus healthy twins, IBD patients showed fewer clonotypes shared with others, especially with disease activity. Individual T cell subtypes were not distinguishable.

For each CDR3 protein, TCRdb gives one entry from its re-call of the 5' RACE reads, without DNA. This sample's clone table lists more than 300,000 distinct CDR3 sequences. The TCR originated in a human donor with ulcerative colitis or Crohn's disease, or a healthy co-twin of an affected twin (not recorded which). The rearrangement joins TRBV20-1 to TRBJ2-2; lacking DNA, the TRBD2 call made by TCRdb goes unchecked. Sequencing input: blood. CDR3: CSAFTSAGELFF.